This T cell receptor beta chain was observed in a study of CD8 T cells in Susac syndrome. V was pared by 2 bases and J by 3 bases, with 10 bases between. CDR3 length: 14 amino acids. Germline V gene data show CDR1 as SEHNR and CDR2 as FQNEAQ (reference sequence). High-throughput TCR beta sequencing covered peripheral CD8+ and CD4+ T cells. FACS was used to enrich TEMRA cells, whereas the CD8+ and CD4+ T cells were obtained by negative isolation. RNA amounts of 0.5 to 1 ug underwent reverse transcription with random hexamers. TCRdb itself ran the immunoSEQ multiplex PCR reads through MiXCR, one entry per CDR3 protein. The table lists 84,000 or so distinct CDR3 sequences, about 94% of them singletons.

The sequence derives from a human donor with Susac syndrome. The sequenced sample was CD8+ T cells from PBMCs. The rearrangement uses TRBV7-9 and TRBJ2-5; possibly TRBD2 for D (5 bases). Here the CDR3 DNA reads TGTGCCAGCAGCTTACCGGACTGGAAAGAGACCCAGTACTTC. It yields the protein CASSLPDWKETQYF.